Listed here are 17 T cell receptor beta chains from one sample, sequenced in a study of T cell changes during pregnancy in multiple sclerosis. Here immunoSEQ multiplex PCR was the method, and the copy in TCRdb shows in-frame clones only, minus some. The sample carries 20,000 or so clones, about 87% recorded once. The material was CD8+ T cells from peripheral blood mononuclear cells, obtained in the third trimester of pregnancy. Receptors originate from a female donor in good health, enrolled as a control in a pregnancy study.

The chain has TRBV28 and TRBJ2-7, with 7 bases aligning to TRBD1. After removal of 5 bases from V and 7 bases from J, the junction contained 14 bases not matched to a gene. The CDR3 is 15 residues long. CDR1 MDHEN and CDR2 SYDVKM come from the germline V gene. The CDR3 loop reads CASSPGQVGTWEQYF. DNA of the CDR3: TGTGCCAGCAGTCCCGGACAGGTGGGGACCTGGGAGCAGTACTTC.

This clone has just one count. The chain carries TRBV7-9 and TRBJ1-2; D perhaps matches TRBD1 (6 bases). The CDR3 length is 14 residues. Germline CDR1 and CDR2: SEHNR and FQNEAQ (reference sequence). Trimming took 5 bases from V and 2 from J, leaving 12 bases between them. CDR3 protein: CASSELQGNYGYTF. The CDR3 coding sequence is TGTGCCAGCAGCGAATTACAGGGAAACTATGGCTACACCTTC. Full variable domain (outside the CDR3, taken from reference TRBV7-9 and TRBJ1-2): DTGVSQNPRHKITKRGQNVTFRCDPISEHNRLYWYRQTLGQGPEFLTYFQNEAQLEKSRLLSDRFSAERPKGSFSTLEIQRTEQGDSAMYLCASSELQGNYGYTFGSGTRLTVV.

This clone has just a few counts. The rearrangement joins TRBV27 to TRBJ1-2, with TRBD1 matching over 7 bases. Germline-derived CDR1 and CDR2 are MNHEY and SMNVEV (reference sequence). Unmatched junction bases numbered 6, after V lost 7 bases and J lost 7 bases. The CDR3 has 12 residues. CDR3: CASTDRASGYTF. The DNA of the CDR3 is TGTGCCAGCACCGACAGGGCGAGTGGCTACACCTTC.

V is TRBV21-1 and J is TRBJ2-7; TRBD2, the table's D call, lacks a check against the DNA. TRBV21-1 is assigned pseudogene status. This CDR3 region has 19 residues. The CDR3 region has the DNA TGTGCCAGCAGCCTCCCTGGTAACAGAAGCGGTCTTTACTCCTACGAGCAGTACTTC. Encoded protein: CASSLPGNRSGLYSYEQYF.

This clone occurred once. The rearrangement joins TRBV2 to TRBJ2-7; the match to TRBD2 covers 10 bases. CDR3 size: 14 residues. CDR1 and CDR2 from the germline V gene are SNHLY and FYNNEI. The V and J ends lost 7 bases and 1 base, in that order; junction bases with no gene match: 4. CDR3 coding DNA: TGTGCCAGCAATCCTAGCGGGGGATCCTACGAGCAGTACTTC. Translation gives CASNPSGGSYEQYF.

The chain has TRBV2 and TRBJ1-5; 9 nucleotides agree with TRBD1. CDR3 length equals 15 residues. With V trimmed by 5 bases and J by 3 bases, 5 bases remained unmatched. Germline-derived CDR1 and CDR2 are SNHLY and FYNNEI. CDR3 residues: CASSWDRDFNQPQHF. The CDR3 DNA sequence: TGTGCCAGCAGTTGGGACAGGGATTTCAATCAGCCCCAGCATTTT.

V and J are TRBV27 and TRBJ2-3, with TRBD2 matching over 9 bases. The V gene end was trimmed by 3 bases and the J gene end by 6 bases; junction bases not matched to a gene: 7. CDR1 MNHEY and CDR2 SMNVEV come from the germline V gene (reference sequence). This CDR3 region has 15 residues. CDR3 coding DNA: TGTGCCAGCAGTTTTGCGGGAGGGCCAGCCGATACGCAGTATTTT. It is translated as CASSFAGGPADTQYF.

V is TRBV4-2 and J is TRBJ2-3, with 8 bases fitting TRBD2. Trimming cost V 0 bases and J 4 bases; bases outside gene matches: 6. The CDR3 covers 16 residues. Germline V lookup: CDR1 LGHNA, CDR2 YNFKEQ. The CDR3 region has the DNA TGTGCCAGCAGCCAAGATCGACGCGGGGGGTCAGATACGCAGTATTTT. This codes for CASSQDRRGGSDTQYF.

V usage is TRBV15 and J usage is TRBJ1-5; TRBD1 is a possible D gene (5 bases). From germline, CDR1 is LNHNV and CDR2 YYDKDF (reference sequence). The CDR3 loop spans 16 amino acids. Between the trimmed V and J ends, which lost 0 bases and 2 bases, there was a span of 11 bases. The CDR3 is CATSRDAGGGNQPQHF. The CDR3 region has the DNA TGTGCCACCAGCAGAGATGCGGGAGGGGGCAATCAGCCCCAGCATTTT.

This clone was picked up a small number of times. The chain couples TRBV4-1 to TRBJ1-5; D unclear. The CDR3 is 14 amino acids. Trimming shortened V by 0 bases and J by 4 bases, and 7 bases separated the two germline ends. Germline V CDR1 and CDR2: MGHRA, YSYEKL. CDR3: CASSQDRENQPQHF. CDR3 in DNA: TGCGCCAGCAGCCAAGATAGAGAGAATCAGCCCCAGCATTTT.

The chain links TRBV30 to TRBJ1-5; 8 positions agree with TRBD1. The CDR3 contains 14 residues. J was trimmed by 1 base and V by 8 bases; bases with no gene match: 7. CDR1 and CDR2 (germline): GTSNPN, SVGIG (reference sequence). The CDR3 coding sequence is TGTGCCCTCGGACAGGGTGAGAGCAATCAGCCCCAGCATTTT. This gives the protein CALGQGESNQPQHF.

V and J are TRBV19 and TRBJ2-3; 10 bases align to TRBD2. This CDR3 has 14 amino acids. V dropped 8 bases and J dropped 5; count of bases not matched to a gene: 7. The germline V gene encodes CDR1 LNHDA and CDR2 SQIVND (reference sequence). CDR3 in DNA: TGTGCCAGTCGACCTAGCGGGAGTATAGATACGCAGTATTTT. It specifies CASRPSGSIDTQYF.

The gene calls are TRBV28 and TRBJ2-1; no clear D gene. This CDR3 spans 14 amino acids. The V end was cut by 2 bases, the J end by 3 bases, with 8 bases between. Per the germline V gene, CDR1 is MDHEN and CDR2 is SYDVKM. The CDR3 here is CASSLRLDYNEQFF. The CDR3 nucleotides read TGTGCCAGCAGTTTACGGCTAGACTACAATGAGCAGTTCTTC.

This chain uses TRBV19 with TRBJ2-7; 9 bases line up with TRBD2. The CDR3 consists of 14 residues. Trimming took 3 bases from V and 4 from J; bases not matched to a gene: 4. Germline CDR1 LNHDA, CDR2 SQIVND (reference sequence). As DNA, the CDR3 is TGTGCCAGTAGTATTCGACTAGCGGAATACGAGCAGTACTTC. This gives the protein CASSIRLAEYEQYF.

The chain combines TRBV27 with TRBJ1-3; a weak D match, TRBD1 (6 bases). V lost 2 bases and J 4 bases, leaving 12 bases between the germline ends. Germline V gives CDR1 MNHEY, CDR2 SMNVEV (reference sequence). The CDR3 runs 15 residues. CDR3 DNA sequence: TGTGCCAGCAGTTTAGGGGCTGGGGGCGGAAACACCATATATTTT. Translation: CASSLGAGGGNTIYF.

The chain has TRBV2 and TRBJ2-3, with a weak D call TRBD2 (5 bases). Germline V gives CDR1 SNHLY, CDR2 FYNNEI. The CDR3 length is 12 residues. V was pared by 8 bases and J by 2 bases, with 8 bases between. The CDR3 bases are TGTGCCAGCGGAGGTGACACAGATACGCAGTATTTT. It specifies CASGGDTDTQYF.

The J gene is TRBJ2-1, the V gene TRBV6-4; D possibly corresponds to TRBD2 (6 bases). The CDR3 covers 15 residues. In germline, CDR1 is MRHNA, CDR2 SNTAGT. V gave up 4 bases and J gave up 3 bases, with 13 bases separating them. CDR3 nucleotides: TGTGCCAGCAGTGTCGGTACCGGGAGCTACAATGAGCAGTTCTTC. This codes for CASSVGTGSYNEQFF.